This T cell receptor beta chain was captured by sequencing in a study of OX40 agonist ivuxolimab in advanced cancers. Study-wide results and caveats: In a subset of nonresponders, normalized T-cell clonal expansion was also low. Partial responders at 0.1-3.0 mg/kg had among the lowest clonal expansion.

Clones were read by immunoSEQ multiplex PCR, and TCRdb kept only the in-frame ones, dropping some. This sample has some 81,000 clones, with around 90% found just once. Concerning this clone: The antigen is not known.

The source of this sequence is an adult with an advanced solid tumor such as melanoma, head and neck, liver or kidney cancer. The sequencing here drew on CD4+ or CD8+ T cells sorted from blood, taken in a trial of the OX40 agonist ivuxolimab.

CDR3 nucleotides: TGTGCCAGCACCTCATCCAGGTCGAGGGGGGAGACCCAGTACTTC. Translation gives CASTSSRSRGETQYF. The chain employs TRBV7-9 and TRBJ2-5, with a tentative D call TRBD1 (6 bases). The germline V gene encodes CDR1 SEHNR and CDR2 FQNEAQ (reference sequence). Trimming took off 7 bases at V and 5 bases at J, with 20 bases between the two ends. This CDR3 contains 15 residues.